The 9 T cell receptor beta chains below all came from one sample that was sequenced in a study of human T cells and chemical hapten exposure. Regarding time point: healthy volunteer bleed at 6 weeks. Total RNA was isolated from whole blood that had not been fractionated. Via MiXCR, TCRdb re-called the RACE reads, giving one row per CDR3 protein. The table has about 82,000 distinct CDR3 sequences, about 8.6% seen once. The sample was whole blood. These receptors were taken from a male donor in good health. Some clones in this sample may be carry-over from other donors' samples.

This clonotype was recorded a few times. V usage is TRBV6-6 and J usage is TRBJ2-7; 7 nucleotides line up with TRBD1. The CDR3 totals 14 residues. With 0 bases clipped from V and 2 bases from J, the junction kept 1 base outside the gene matches. Looked up from germline, CDR1 is MNHNY and CDR2 is SVGAGI (reference sequence). The CDR3 DNA reads as TGTGCCAGCAGTTACTCCAGGGGGACCTACGAGCAGTACTTC. This gives the protein CASSYSRGTYEQYF.

In this sample, this clonotype turned up many times. V and J are TRBV4-2 and TRBJ2-5; D is ambiguous. The CDR3 sequence is 11 residues long. Trimming removed 6 bases from V and 5 bases from J, with 7 bases in between. Germline assignment: CDR1 LGHNA and CDR2 YNFKEQ. CDR3 sequence (DNA): TGTGCCAGCAGGGGGTTGGAGACCCAGTACTTC. It encodes CASRGLETQYF.

This clonotype was seen many times. The V call is TRBV2, the J call TRBJ1-1, with 8 bases matching TRBD1. J was trimmed by 4 bases and V by 6 bases; bases with no gene match: 7. Germline V CDR1 and CDR2: SNHLY, FYNNEI. The CDR3 contains 14 residues. CDR3 in DNA: TGTGCCAGCAGGGCAGGGGGCGCGGGCACTGAAGCTTTCTTT. As protein: CASRAGGAGTEAFF.

This clonotype was seen a handful of times. The rearrangement links TRBV20-1 to TRBJ2-3; 12 bases agree with TRBD2. There are 15 residues in the CDR3. The junction had 6 bases not matched to a gene; V was cut back by 4 bases and J by 4 bases. Germline V gene data show CDR1 as DFQATT and CDR2 as SNEGSKA (reference sequence). The CDR3 region has the DNA TGCAGTGCTATCGAAACTAGCGGGGGGTCAGATACGCAGTATTTT. Translation gives CSAIETSGGSDTQYF.

Many counts were recorded for this clonotype. The chain carries TRBV5-1 and TRBJ1-2; D gene unclear. Germline-derived CDR1 and CDR2 are SGHRS and YFSETQ. V lost 0 bases, J lost 3 bases, and 12 bases lay in between. The CDR3 runs to 15 residues. Here the CDR3 reads CASSLDFPGDYGYTF. CDR3 nucleotide sequence: TGCGCCAGCAGCTTGGATTTCCCAGGAGACTATGGCTACACCTTC.

This clonotype was seen more than once but under ten times. The V call is TRBV18, the J call TRBJ2-7, with D possibly being TRBD2 (6 bases). Germline V gives CDR1 KGHSH, CDR2 LQKENI. The CDR3 has 16 amino acids. V lost 2 bases and J 7 bases, leaving 21 bases between the germline ends. DNA of the CDR3: TGTGCCAGCTCACCAGAGGCGGGACGGGTCGAGTGGGAGCAGTACTTC. Encoded protein: CASSPEAGRVEWEQYF.

This clonotype was observed at least ten times. This chain uses TRBV5-1 with TRBJ1-1; D may be TRBD1 (5 bases). Trimming took off 0 bases at V and 1 base at J, with 7 bases between the two ends. The V gene's germline CDR1 is SGHRS and CDR2 YFSETQ. The CDR3 length is 14 residues. The CDR3 nucleotides are TGCGCCAGCAGCTTGGCAGGGACGAACACTGAAGCTTTCTTT. Protein: CASSLAGTNTEAFF.

Ten or more counts support this clonotype. V and J are TRBV9 and TRBJ2-4; 9 bases match TRBD2. Germline trimming cut 4 bases from V and 1 base from J; bases unmatched to any gene: 6. Germline values: CDR1 SGDLS, CDR2 YYNGEE. The CDR3 is made up of 16 amino acids. CDR3 coding DNA: TGTGCCAGCAGCTCTCGGACTAGCGAGGCCAAAAACATTCAGTACTTC. Its translation is CASSSRTSEAKNIQYF.

CDR3 nucleotides: TGTGCCATCAGTACAGGGGGGGCTACAGATACGCAGTATTTT. Translated: CAISTGGATDTQYF. The chain links TRBV10-3 to TRBJ2-3; tentatively, D is TRBD1 (8 bases). CDR3 size: 14 residues. The V end was cut by 5 bases, the J end by 3 bases, with 12 bases between. CDR1 and CDR2 from the germline V gene are ENHRY and SYGVKD.